These 15 T cell receptor beta chains originate from one sample sequenced in a study of cytomegalovirus exposure and HLA in healthy donors. The primer mix had 60 Vbeta and 13 Jbeta primers. Clones were read by immunoSEQ multiplex PCR, and TCRdb kept only the in-frame ones, dropping some. The sample holds about 120,000 clones; over 70% are singletons and the top ten take 4%. Sequenced: PBMCs. Source of these receptors: a man aged 18 to 30 in good health and CMV-seropositive.

This clone came up a few times. This rearrangement joins TRBV11-2 to TRBJ2-2, with TRBD1 matching over 7 bases. CDR1 and CDR2 (germline): SGHAT, FQNNGV. This CDR3 has 14 amino acids. With V trimmed by 5 bases and J by 6 bases, 6 bases remained unmatched. The CDR3 protein is CASSAQGMAGELFF. CDR3 DNA: TGTGCCAGCAGCGCACAGGGGATGGCCGGGGAGCTGTTTTTT. Supplemented by reference TRBV11-2 and TRBJ2-2, the full variable domain reads EAGVAQSPRYKIIEKRQSVAFWCNPISGHATLYWYQQILGQGPKLLIQFQNNGVVDDSQLPKDRFSAERLKGVDSTLKIQPAKLEDSAVYLCASSAQGMAGELFFGEGSRLTVL.

V usage is TRBV9 and J usage is TRBJ2-7; possible D gene TRBD2, 6 bases. This CDR3 is 11 amino acids long. V was shortened by 3 bases and J by 7 bases, with 8 bases between the two germline ends. In germline, CDR1 is SGDLS, CDR2 YYNGEE. CDR3 coding DNA: TGTGCCAGCAGCGCCGGGGGAGAGCAGTACTTC. Encoded protein: CASSAGGEQYF. The full variable domain, with the rest looked up from reference TRBV9 and TRBJ2-7, is DSGVTQTPKHLITATGQRVTLRCSPRSGDLSVYWYQQSLDQGLQFLIQYYNGEERAKGNILERFSAQQFPDLHSELNLSSLELGDSALYFCASSAGGEQYFGPGTRLTVT.

This clone was observed once. The genes are TRBV27 and TRBJ2-3, with TRBD2 as a possible D gene (7 bases). This CDR3 comprises 18 residues. CDR1 MNHEY and CDR2 SMNVEV come from the germline V gene (reference sequence). Trimming took 5 bases from V and 4 from J, leaving 25 bases between them. This chain's CDR3 is CASSPTWREWGGPDTQYF. CDR3 nucleotides: TGTGCCAGCAGTCCCACGTGGAGGGAGTGGGGGGGCCCAGATACGCAGTATTTT.

The chain joins TRBV14 to TRBJ2-2; maybe TRBD2 (5 bases). The length of the CDR3 is 15 residues. The V gene's germline CDR1 is SGHDN and CDR2 FVKESK. Trimming removed 0 bases at V and 9 bases at J, with 14 bases between. In DNA, the CDR3 is TGTGCCAGCAGCCAAGATCTTGGAGGAACCAGGGAGCTGTTTTTT. Its translation is CASSQDLGGTRELFF. Supplemented by reference TRBV14 and TRBJ2-2, the full variable domain reads EAGVTQFPSHSVIEKGQTVTLRCDPISGHDNLYWYRRVMGKEIKFLLHFVKESKQDESGMPNNRFLAERTGGTYSTLKVQPAELEDSGVYFCASSQDLGGTRELFFGEGSRLTVL.

Turning to this clone: At one end the junction does not follow the germline gene, possibly because of a read error. The chain uses TRBV6-1 and TRBJ1-1; a weak D match, TRBD1 (6 bases). Germline V gene sequence: CDR1 MNHNS, CDR2 SASEGT. The CDR3 sequence is 13 residues long. CDR3 amino acids: CASREGGRTEAFF. The CDR3 DNA reads as TGTGCCAGCAGGGAAGGGGGGCGGACTGAAGCTTTCTTT.

The V call is TRBV7-2, the J call TRBJ2-7; D gene uncertain. The germline V and J ends were trimmed by 4 bases and 0 bases, with 4 bases remaining between them. The germline gives CDR1 SGHTA, CDR2 FQGNSA. This CDR3 comprises 12 residues. DNA of the CDR3: TGTGCCAGCAGCTCTACCTCCTACGAGCAGTACTTC. This gives the protein CASSSTSYEQYF.

This chain joins TRBV19 and TRBJ1-5; no clear D gene. Germline V gives CDR1 LNHDA, CDR2 SQIVND (reference sequence). This CDR3 is 15 amino acids long. Trimming removed 3 bases from V and 4 bases from J, with 13 bases in between. CDR3 amino acids: CASSIAGVKNQPQHF. The DNA of the CDR3 is TGTGCCAGTAGTATCGCCGGGGTGAAGAATCAGCCCCAGCATTTT.

The chain recombines TRBV27 with TRBJ2-7; D not resolved. V dropped 3 bases and J dropped 2 bases, with 8 bases sitting between them. The V gene's germline CDR1 is MNHEY and CDR2 SMNVEV (reference sequence). The CDR3 loop spans 13 amino acids. The CDR3 DNA reads as TGTGCCAGCAGTTTCGGGTCGGCCTACGAGCAGTACTTC. Protein product: CASSFGSAYEQYF.

The chain links TRBV2 to TRBJ2-5; D might be TRBD2 (6 bases). Trimming removed 5 bases at V and 2 bases at J, with 12 bases between. CDR3 length equals 14 residues. CDR1 is SNHLY and CDR2 is FYNNEI in the germline V gene. CDR3 nucleotides: TGTGCCAGCAGTCTAATCCGGGGGCAAGAGACCCAGTACTTC. Translation: CASSLIRGQETQYF.

The J gene is TRBJ1-2, the V gene TRBV2; perhaps TRBD1 as D (5 bases). Looked up from germline, CDR1 is SNHLY and CDR2 is FYNNEI. This CDR3 comprises 12 residues. Trimming cost V 8 bases and J 8 bases, with 15 bases left between them. In DNA, the CDR3 is TGTGCCAGCGAATTCCAGGGTGTGGGCTACACCTTC. As protein: CASEFQGVGYTF.

J is TRBJ2-7 and V is TRBV7-9; possibly TRBD1 for D (5 bases). The CDR3 is 15 amino acids. Trimming removed 4 bases at V and 3 bases at J, with 16 bases between. Per germline, CDR1 SEHNR and CDR2 FQNEAQ (reference sequence). CDR3 residues: CASSYEGVSGYEQYF. For the CDR3, the DNA is TGTGCCAGCAGCTACGAAGGGGTCTCTGGCTACGAGCAGTACTTC.

With regard to this clone: Relative to the germline gene, one junction end is altered; a read error may explain this. The V call is TRBV6-4, the J call TRBJ1-5, with TRBD1 matching over 10 bases. The CDR3 consists of 19 residues. CDR1 is MRHNA and CDR2 is SNTAGT in the germline V gene. The CDR3: CAGRYGTGDDTYSNQPQHF. The CDR3 bases are TGTGCCGGCAGATACGGGACAGGGGACGACACTTATAGCAATCAGCCCCAGCATTTT.

CDR3 nucleotides: TGTGCCAGCAGCATGGGACTAGCGGGGCTCTCCTACGAGCAGTACTTC. Its protein product is CASSMGLAGLSYEQYF. The V call is TRBV11-2, the J call TRBJ2-7; 13 bases agree with TRBD2. CDR1 and CDR2 (germline): SGHAT, FQNNGV. The J segment lost 0 bases and the V segment lost 5 bases, leaving 4 bases of the junction unmatched. CDR3 length: 16 residues. Looking up the rest from reference TRBV11-2 and TRBJ2-7 gives the full variable domain: EAGVAQSPRYKIIEKRQSVAFWCNPISGHATLYWYQQILGQGPKLLIQFQNNGVVDDSQLPKDRFSAERLKGVDSTLKIQPAKLEDSAVYLCASSMGLAGLSYEQYFGPGTRLTVT.

The genes are TRBV12-5 and TRBJ1-1; D is possibly TRBD1 (5 bases). V dropped 0 bases and J dropped 5 bases, with 10 bases sitting between them. The CDR3 is 14 residues long. Germline CDR1 is LGHNT and CDR2 is FRNRAP. The CDR3: CASGLVLQGTEAFF. The CDR3 region has the DNA TGTGCTAGTGGTTTGGTACTCCAGGGAACTGAAGCTTTCTTT.

In regard to this clone: Germline is not matched at one junction end, which may reflect a read error. The chain carries TRBV2 and TRBJ2-1; D is perhaps TRBD2 (5 bases). This CDR3 is built from 16 residues. Germline CDR1 SNHLY, CDR2 FYNNEI. The CDR3 sequence: CASCEELVHSYNEQFF. CDR3 in DNA: TGTGCCAGCTGTGAGGAACTAGTTCACTCCTACAATGAGCAGTTCTTC.